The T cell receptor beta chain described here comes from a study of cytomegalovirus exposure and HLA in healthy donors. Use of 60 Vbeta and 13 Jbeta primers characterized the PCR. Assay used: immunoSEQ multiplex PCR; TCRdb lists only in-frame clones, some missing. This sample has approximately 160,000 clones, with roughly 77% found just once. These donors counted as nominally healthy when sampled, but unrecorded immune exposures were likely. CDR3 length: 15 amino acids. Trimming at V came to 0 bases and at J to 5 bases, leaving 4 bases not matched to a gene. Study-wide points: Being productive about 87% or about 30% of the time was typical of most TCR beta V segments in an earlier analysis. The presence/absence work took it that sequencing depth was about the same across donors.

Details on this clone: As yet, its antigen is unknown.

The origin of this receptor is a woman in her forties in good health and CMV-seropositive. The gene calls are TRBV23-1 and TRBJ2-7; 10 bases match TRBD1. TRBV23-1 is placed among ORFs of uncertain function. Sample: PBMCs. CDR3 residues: CASSQSRQGAHEQYF. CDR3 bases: TGCGCCAGCAGTCAATCGAGACAGGGGGCCCACGAGCAGTACTTC.